A few counts support the clone carrying this T cell receptor (beta chain). These data belong to a study of blood T cell repertoires in COVID-19. Study summary: From T cells, B-cell-depleted T cells, or PBMCs came the material, which was cDNA or gDNA.

Libraries were prepared by immunoSEQ multiplex PCR; TCRdb keeps only in-frame clonotypes and omits some of them. The top ten hold about 11% of the sample, which has about 130,000 clones, around 86% seen once. The V segment lost 5 bases and the J segment 10 bases; nucleotides outside the gene matches: 7. The CDR3 consists of 14 residues. Per germline, CDR1 SGHTA and CDR2 FQGTGA. This chain joins TRBV7-3 and TRBJ1-6; 8 bases are a match to TRBD1. This receptor was taken from a man aged 60 to 75 with acute or convalescent COVID-19. Sequenced: peripheral blood. CDR3 in DNA: TGTGCCAGCAGCCCAGGGGGCGGAGGATCACCCCTCCACTTT. Translated, it gives CASSPGGGGSPLHF.